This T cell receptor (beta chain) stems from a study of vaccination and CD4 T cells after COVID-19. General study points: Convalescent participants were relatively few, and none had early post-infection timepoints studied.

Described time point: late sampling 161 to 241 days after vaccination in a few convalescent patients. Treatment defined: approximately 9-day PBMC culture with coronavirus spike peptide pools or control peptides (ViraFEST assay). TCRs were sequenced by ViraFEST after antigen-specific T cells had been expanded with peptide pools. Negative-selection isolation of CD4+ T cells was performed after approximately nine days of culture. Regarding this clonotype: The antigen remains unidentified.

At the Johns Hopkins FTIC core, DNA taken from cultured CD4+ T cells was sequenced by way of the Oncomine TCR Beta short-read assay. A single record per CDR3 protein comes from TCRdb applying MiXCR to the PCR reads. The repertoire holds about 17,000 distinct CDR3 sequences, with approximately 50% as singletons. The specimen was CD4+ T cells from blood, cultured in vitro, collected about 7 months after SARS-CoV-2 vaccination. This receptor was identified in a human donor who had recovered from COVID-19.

This CDR3 is CASSLGNRGGYEQYF. In DNA, the CDR3 is TGTGCCAGCAGCTTAGGGAATAGAGGAGGCTACGAGCAGTACTTC. The chain combines TRBV7-8 with TRBJ2-7, with D maybe TRBD2 (5 bases). Deletions cut 1 base from V and 3 bases from J, with 13 bases between. This CDR3 contains 15 residues. CDR1 is SGHVS and CDR2 is FQNEAQ in the germline V gene.